This T cell receptor (beta chain) stems from a study of shared clonotypes between healthy human individuals. Source study methods: Junction-only sequences produced by ImmunoSEQ had no quality scores, so filtering differed. Repertoires were generated with immunoSEQ multiplex PCR, while TCRdb's copy carries only in-frame clones and drops some. V and J calls and clone size are copied from that table; D and trimming were computed from the DNA. The table includes hundreds of thousands of clones, roughly four fifths detected once. The CDR3 is made up of 14 amino acids. V gave up 6 bases and J gave up 4 bases; unmatched junction bases: 6. The V gene's germline CDR1 is MDHEN and CDR2 SYDVKM. This clone was observed a single time. Donors were Caucasian adults residing in Nashville, Tennessee, USA.

The clonotype was recovered from a woman aged 40 to 49 in good health. Some clones in this sample may be carry-over from other donors' samples. The sample comprised PBMCs. V gene TRBV28 combines with J gene TRBJ1-1; TRBD1 matches at 9 bases. The CDR3 DNA follows: TGTGCCAGCAGCAAGACAGGGGGAGGCACTGAAGCTTTCTTT. This sequence encodes CASSKTGGGTEAFF.